This entry describes one T cell receptor beta chain. Its antigen specificity is not known. Base qualities are not recorded, but no much larger clone differs from it by a single base. Looking up the germline V gene yields CDR1 MDHEN and CDR2 SYDVKM. Including the terminal cysteine and phenylalanine, the CDR3 comprises 14 residues. Kept here is only the CDR3 DNA, which spans 42 bases and is read in frame from base 1. RNA was isolated from bulk unsorted tissue, and RNA quality was assessed with a NanoDrop ND-1000 and an Agilent 2100. The donors were newly diagnosed lung cancer patients admitted for thoracic surgery in China from August to November 2014 who had not received prior chemotherapy. Patients who had received previous radiotherapy or chemotherapy, or who had another concurrent cancer, were excluded from the study. Surgical tissue pieces of about 1-2.1 cm3 were preserved in RNAlater solution and were kept at -80 degrees C until use.

Receptor libraries were prepared by multiplex PCR. TCRdb shows the sequencer as Illumina HiSeq 2500. TCRbeta libraries were constructed through three rounds of nested PCR with primers (Table S4) according to protocols adapted from ARM-PCR. Before sequencing, PCR products in the 200-500 bp range were cut out of the gel and cleaned up using the QIAquick gel extraction kit. In the original analysis: Reads were cleaned with Trimmomatic, merged with FLASH into complete CDR3 sequences, and assigned to V(D)J germline segments with MiTCR. VDJtools was used to compute clonal diversity as the inverse Simpson's index. Productive reads were defined as in-frame sequences without a premature stop codon. Starting from the raw public reads, TCRdb applied fastp trimming at Q25, assembled clones with MiXCR and retained in-frame beta chains. Under each unique CDR3 protein, matching rows form one entry showing the most common genes and DNA. None of the V and J calls come from the authors' own analysis; TCRdb made them. The sample table contains fewer than 85,000 distinct CDR3 sequences; only one count was recorded for approximately 73% of them. The top ten clonotypes cover 28% of the sample.

This entry belongs to a study of tumor and adjacent non-tumor tissue in lung cancer (dated by TCRdb to 2016 to 2019). In terms of the full investigation: Of the cohort, about 11 patients had adenocarcinoma, 2 had squamous cell carcinoma and 1 had small cell lung cancer. The roughly 15 patients were aged about 31 to 85 years, included about 10 men and 5 women, and had TNM stage I to III disease. A total of some 130,000,000 productive TCRbeta reads were generated by sequencing, corresponding to an average of around 3.8 million reads per sample. TCRbeta CDR3 sequencing was performed on 25 to 30 paired specimens, with one tumor sample and one normal lung sample collected per patient. The study compared bulk TCRbeta repertoires from lung tumor tissue and matched distant non-tumor lung tissue of around 14 lung cancer patients. What the research found in general, with its limitations: Peripheral blood was not sequenced, so blood TCRbeta repertoires were not examined in the lung cancer patients of the study. In normal lung, the top 100 clones accounted for a significantly larger cumulative share of the repertoire than in tumor tissue. The cohort had only about 16 patients, and the authors noted that larger samples and more detailed clinical data are needed. TCR diversity was significantly higher in younger patients, and higher tumor TCR diversity was associated with shorter overall and disease-free survival. Neither the sequencing platform nor unique molecular identifiers are mentioned in the methods. TCR diversity (inverse Simpson) was significantly higher in tumor than in normal lung tissue (approximately 440 vs 150, P = 0.0075, Mann-Whitney U test).

The sample taken for sequencing was lung tumor tissue. The origin of this receptor is a man in his fifties or sixties with non-small cell lung cancer. The chain is encoded by TRBV28 joined to TRBJ2-7; the D region is possibly TRBD1 or TRBD2, each matching across 6 bases. The CDR3 protein is CTSSLRGISYEQYF. The sequenced DNA: TGTACTAGCAGTTTGAGGGGGATCTCCTACGAGCAGTACTTC.